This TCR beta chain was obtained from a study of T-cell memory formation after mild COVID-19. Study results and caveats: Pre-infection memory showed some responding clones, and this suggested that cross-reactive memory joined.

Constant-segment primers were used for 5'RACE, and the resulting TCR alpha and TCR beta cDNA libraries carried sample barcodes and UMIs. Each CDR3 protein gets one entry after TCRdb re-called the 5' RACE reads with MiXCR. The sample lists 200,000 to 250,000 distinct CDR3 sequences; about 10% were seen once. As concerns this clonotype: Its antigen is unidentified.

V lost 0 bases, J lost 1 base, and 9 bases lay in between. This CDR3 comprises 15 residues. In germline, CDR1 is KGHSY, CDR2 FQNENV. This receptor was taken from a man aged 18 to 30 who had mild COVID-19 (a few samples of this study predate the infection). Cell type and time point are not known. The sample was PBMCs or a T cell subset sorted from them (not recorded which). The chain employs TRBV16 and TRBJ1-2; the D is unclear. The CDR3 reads CASSQSSGNNYGYTF. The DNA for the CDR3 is TGTGCCAGCAGCCAATCGTCGGGGAATAACTATGGCTACACCTTC. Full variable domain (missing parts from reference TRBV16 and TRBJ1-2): GEEVAQTPKHLVRGEGQKAKLYCAPIKGHSYVFWYQQVLKNEFKFLISFQNENVFDETGMPKERFSAKCLPNSPCSLEIQATKLEDSAVYFCASSQSSGNNYGYTFGSGTRLTVV.